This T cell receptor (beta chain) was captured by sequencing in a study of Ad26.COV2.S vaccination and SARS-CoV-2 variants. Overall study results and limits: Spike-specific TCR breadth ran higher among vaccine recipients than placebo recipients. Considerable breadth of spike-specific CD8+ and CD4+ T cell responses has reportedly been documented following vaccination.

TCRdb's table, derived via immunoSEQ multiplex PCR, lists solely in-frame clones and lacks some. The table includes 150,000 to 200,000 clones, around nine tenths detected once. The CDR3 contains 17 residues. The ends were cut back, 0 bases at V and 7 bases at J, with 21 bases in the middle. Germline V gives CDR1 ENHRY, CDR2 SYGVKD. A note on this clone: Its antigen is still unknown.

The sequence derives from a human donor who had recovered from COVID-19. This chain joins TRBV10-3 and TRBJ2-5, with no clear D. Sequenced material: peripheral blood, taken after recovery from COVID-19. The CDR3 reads CAISESGAVSLPGTQYF. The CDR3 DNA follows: TGTGCCATCAGTGAGTCCGGAGCAGTGAGTCTACCGGGGACCCAGTACTTC.